These T cell receptor beta chains were read from a single sample in a study of early T cells in non-severe SARS-CoV-2 infection. TCRdb called the 5' RACE reads again in MiXCR, with one record for every CDR3 protein. The repertoire includes about 29,000 distinct CDR3 sequences, 5.3% of them detected once, and around 4.5% sits in the top ten. The source material was whole blood. The source of these receptors is an adult who was a healthcare worker with PCR-confirmed SARS-CoV-2 infection or an uninfected control (not recorded which). Each CDR3 is given without its conserved first and last residue. Size values are once, few and many counts, or a class for expanded clones, and some rows have none.

V: TRBV7-6; size: NA; CDR3: ASSLRRQGSYNEQF
V: TRBV20-1; size: many; CDR3: SARDSGPGELF
V: TRBV28; size: many; CDR3: ASSQGATARGYT
V: TRBV20-1; size: few; CDR3: SAIRQGARRNTEAF
V: TRBV5-1; size: many; CDR3: ASSDGQVIAYEQY
V: TRBV12-3/TRBV12-4; size: many; CDR3: ASSPGGEGDTQY
V: TRBV28; size: NA; CDR3: ASSPPGGQQGKPQH
V: TRBV5-1; size: many; CDR3: ASSTGNLNYGYT
V: TRBV7-8; size: many; CDR3: ASSLGGRVREKLF
V: TRBV28; size: many; CDR3: ASRPRSGANVLT
V: TRBV6-5; size: many; CDR3: ASSYSAVYGYT
V: TRBV6-6; size: NA; CDR3: ASSRLAETQY
V: TRBV7-8; size: many; CDR3: ASSSGTSGAYNEQF
V: TRBV7-9; size: many; CDR3: ASSPPGDYGYT
V: TRBV7-2; size: many; CDR3: ASRRTSGSRKTQY
V: TRBV19; size: few; CDR3: ASSMDRWTYEQY
V: TRBV18; size: many; CDR3: ASSPRSEGTQY
V: TRBV6-5; size: many; CDR3: ASSYSTTGGFYEQY
V: TRBV11-2; size: many; CDR3: ASSLDRSGNTGELF
V: TRBV23-1; size: few; CDR3: ASSHITGVSSYEQY
V: TRBV16; size: many; CDR3: ASSHRANSNTGELF
V: TRBV2; size: NA; CDR3: ASQRRFSTEAF
V: TRBV12-3/TRBV12-4; size: many; CDR3: ASSPRGGETQY
V: TRBV5-1; size: many; CDR3: ASSLAQDTQY
V: TRBV7-8; size: few; CDR3: ASSLRSRSSYEQY
V: TRBV12-3/TRBV12-4; size: many; CDR3: ASSWALSEQY
V: TRBV5-4; size: NA; CDR3: ASSLTGAYEQY
V: TRBV20-1; size: many; CDR3: SAPAGGAGNTEAF
V: TRBV6-5; size: many; CDR3: ASSLDNTEAF
V: TRBV20-1; size: many; CDR3: RVSTGTYEQY
V: TRBV20-1; size: many; CDR3: SARTSGSYEQY
V: TRBV12-3/TRBV12-4; size: many; CDR3: ASSLTGDGEQY
V: TRBV20-1; size: many; CDR3: SATIARGIVEAF
V: TRBV20-1; size: many; CDR3: SARDSVLKTGSNQETQY
V: TRBV5-1; size: NA; CDR3: ASSPGQGAFSGNTIY
V: TRBV21-1; size: few; CDR3: ASSSWVMNTEAF
V: TRBV6-6; size: NA; CDR3: AVKIRGGTEAF
V: TRBV19; size: many; CDR3: ASSMRPIAKNIQY
V: TRBV21-1; size: few; CDR3: ASTLTGDGTEAF
V: TRBV7-9; size: many; CDR3: ASSLAGMTANTEAF
V: TRBV29-1; size: many; CDR3: SVGRTVNTEAF
V: TRBV18; size: many; CDR3: ASSLTGSTGYT
V: TRBV7-3; size: NA; CDR3: ASSAAVSSYNEQF
V: TRBV7-8; size: NA; CDR3: ASSWGGTYSYNEQF
V: TRBV5-1; size: few; CDR3: ASSFGPNNSPLH
V: TRBV18; size: many; CDR3: ASSPQVGADGTGELF
V: TRBV28; size: few; CDR3: ASSATGTASNQPQH
V: TRBV7-9; size: few; CDR3: ASSLLAGSTDTQY
V: TRBV20-1; size: many; CDR3: SARPPGRENIQY
V: TRBV4-3; size: many; CDR3: ASSQDPRAQETQY
V: TRBV19; size: few; CDR3: ASSGSYGQNQPQH
V: TRBV6-6; size: few; CDR3: ASNSPSGGETQY
V: TRBV20-1; size: many; CDR3: SARGTSGIYEQY